The T cell receptor beta chain described here comes from a study of early T cells in non-severe SARS-CoV-2 infection (dated by TCRdb to the early 2020s). In terms of the full investigation: Bulk RNA from unsorted whole blood was used for TCR sequencing, so alpha and beta chains could not be paired.

From the cysteine through the phenylalanine, the CDR3 covers 14 amino acids. Just CDR3 DNA is preserved here, 42 bases in frame from base 1. The germline V gene (reference sequence) gives CDR1 as SEHNR and CDR2 as FQNEAQ. The V end loses 5 bases and the J end loses 8 bases, and a stretch of 15 bases separates them. This clonotype was detected only a few times. Its antigen has not been determined. Base quality data are lacking; no much larger clone is found one base away. Results and caveats for the whole study, not just this receptor: VDJdb matching was skewed toward anti-spike CD8 responses, so virus-specific expansions were likely underestimated and private and CD4 specificities were missed.

Receptors were amplified or captured by 5' RACE. This sample was sequenced with a NextSeq 500. In the TCR library protocol, unique molecular identifiers were attached to individual cDNA molecules to correct for PCR bias and sequencing error. Both TCR alpha and beta chains were sequenced, and tight co-correlation was observed between alpha and beta sequence abundances in each sample. The authors processed their data as follows. V gene, J gene and CDR3 annotation of TCR sequences was performed with Decombinator V4. Expanded TCRs were defined as changing significantly between any two time points under a Poisson model with p below 0.0001. TCR abundances were normalised to the total number of TCRs sequenced per sample and expressed as counts per million. TRAV1-2 paired with TRAJ12, TRAJ20 or TRAJ33 defined MAIT TCRs, while TRAV10 paired with TRAJ18 defined iNKT TCRs. VDJdb, accessed on 1 November 2021, was searched for TCRs annotated for CMV, EBV and SARS-CoV-2, and TCRs annotated for more than one antigen were excluded. TCRdb reprocessing: public reads trimmed at Q25 with fastp, clones called with MiXCR, in-frame beta chains kept. Every CDR3 protein is listed once, alongside the most common genes and DNA of its rows. Clone size and V and J calls follow TCRdb, not the original study. Across this sample there are tens of thousands of distinct CDR3 sequences, with about 13% seen only once. The leading ten clones occupy 4.5% to 6.5% of the sample.

This was a case-control study nested in a cohort of healthcare workers in London, UK, who had nasopharyngeal swab PCR tests and blood samples taken every week. Healthcare workers were enrolled in the week of the UK lockdown, from 23 to 31 March 2020, and were followed every week for up to 16 weeks. This clonotype was obtained from an adult who was a healthcare worker with PCR-confirmed SARS-CoV-2 infection or an uninfected control (not recorded which). Specimen: whole blood. The chain joins TRBV7-9 to TRBJ1-4; the D region possibly corresponds to TRBD1 (6 bases align). The CDR3 region reads CASSKQGEGEKLFF. In nucleotide form, the sequence is TGTGCCAGCAGCAAACAGGGCGAGGGAGAAAAACTGTTTTTT. Supplemented by the reference TRBV7-9 and TRBJ1-4 proteins around the CDR3, the complete variable domain is DTGVSQNPRHKITKRGQNVTFRCDPISEHNRLYWYRQTLGQGPEFLTYFQNEAQLEKSRLLSDRFSAERPKGSFSTLEIQRTEQGDSAMYLCASSKQGEGEKLFFGSGTQLSVL.